The sequence of this TCR beta chain was determined in a study of OX40 agonist ivuxolimab in advanced cancers. Looked up from germline, CDR1 is SGHTA and CDR2 is FQGTGA. Germline trimming cut 6 bases from V and 8 bases from J; bases unmatched to any gene: 6. This CDR3 spans 12 amino acids. Sampling times: baseline, cycle 4 day 1, cycle 7 day 1. The repertoire was sequenced with immunoSEQ multiplex PCR; TCRdb's copy has only in-frame clones and lacks some. Of 40,000 to 60,000 clones listed, 92% are singletons. The sequence came from an adult with an advanced solid tumor such as melanoma, head and neck, liver or kidney cancer. Source: CD4+ or CD8+ T cells sorted from blood, taken in a trial of the OX40 agonist ivuxolimab. The gene calls are TRBV7-3 and TRBJ1-1; 7 bases match TRBD1. The chain's CDR3 is CASRDRAGEAFF. CDR3 sequence (DNA): TGTGCCAGCAGAGACAGGGCTGGAGAAGCTTTCTTT.